One sample yielded the 5 T cell receptor beta chains listed below, sequenced in a study of OX40 agonist ivuxolimab in advanced cancers. The table came from immunoSEQ multiplex PCR; TCRdb's copy has only in-frame clones and leaves some out. There are 35,000 to 40,000 clones in the sample; approximately 79% occur only once, and less than 2% lies in the top ten. The sequenced sample was CD4+ or CD8+ T cells sorted from blood, obtained in a trial of the OX40 agonist ivuxolimab. The receptors were gathered from an adult with an advanced solid tumor such as melanoma, head and neck, liver or kidney cancer.

This clone has only one observation. This rearrangement joins TRBV30 to TRBJ2-5; no definite D call. Trimming removed 4 bases from V and 7 bases from J, with 19 bases in between. Germline V CDR1 and CDR2: GTSNPN, SVGIG (reference sequence). The CDR3 runs 14 residues. The CDR3 is CAWNPDGRMRTQYF. DNA of the CDR3: TGTGCCTGGAACCCGGACGGTCGGATGCGGACCCAGTACTTC.

The chain combines TRBV19 with TRBJ1-1, with D perhaps matching TRBD1 (5 bases). This CDR3 has 13 amino acids. Per the germline V gene, CDR1 is LNHDA and CDR2 is SQIVND (reference sequence). V lost 3 bases and J 2 bases, leaving 7 bases between the germline ends. The CDR3 coding sequence is TGTGCCAGTAGTATCAGGGATAACACTGAAGCTTTCTTT. As protein: CASSIRDNTEAFF. Variable domain in full (rest from reference TRBV19 and TRBJ1-1): DGGITQSPKYLFRKEGQNVTLSCEQNLNHDAMYWYRQDPGQGLRLIYYSQIVNDFQKGDIAEGYSVSREKKESFPLTVTSAQKNPTAFYLCASSIRDNTEAFFGQGTRLTVV.

The chain employs TRBV11-2 and TRBJ2-7; D gene uncertain. V lost 5 bases and J 0 bases, leaving 20 bases between the germline ends. Germline assignment: CDR1 SGHAT and CDR2 FQNNGV. The CDR3 length is 17 residues. This chain's CDR3 is CASSPLFGTRSSYEQYF. For the CDR3, the DNA is TGTGCCAGCAGCCCCCTTTTCGGAACGAGGAGCTCCTACGAGCAGTACTTC.

The CDR3 region has the DNA TGTGCCATCTCAGGGGGACGGGATACGCAGTATTTT. The encoded protein is CAISGGRDTQYF. V usage is TRBV10-3 and J usage is TRBJ2-3, with 7 bases lining up with TRBD1. The CDR3 loop spans 12 amino acids. With V trimmed by 8 bases and J by 6 bases, 5 bases remained unmatched. Germline V gene lookup returns CDR1 ENHRY and CDR2 SYGVKD.

The rearrangement uses TRBV7-2 and TRBJ1-6; maybe TRBD1 (6 bases). There are 14 residues in the CDR3. Trimming removed 4 bases at V and 9 bases at J, with 13 bases between. Germline CDR1 is SGHTA and CDR2 is FQGNSA. The CDR3 sequence is CASSSGGRGSPLHF. DNA of the CDR3: TGTGCCAGCAGCTCGGGGGGCCGGGGTTCACCCCTCCACTTT.